Below, 18 T cell receptor beta chains from the same sample are listed, as sequenced in a study of T cells after yellow fever vaccination. TCRdb re-analysed the 5' RACE reads in MiXCR, keeping a single row per CDR3 protein. The data hold approximately 150,000 distinct CDR3 sequences, with approximately 10% observed a single time. The sample consisted of CD8+ T cells sorted from PBMCs, taken 45 days after the yellow fever booster vaccination. These TCRs come from a young man who received the YFV17D yellow fever vaccine.

This clonotype was observed at least ten times. Here the CDR3 DNA reads TGTGCCAGCAGCACCCAGCCTAATTCACCCCTCCACTTT. This encodes CASSTQPNSPLHF. The chain employs TRBV7-2 and TRBJ1-6; the D is unclear. The CDR3 runs 13 residues. The germline V and J ends were trimmed by 5 bases and 6 bases, with 8 bases remaining between them. Germline loops: CDR1 SGHTA, CDR2 FQGNSA.

This clonotype showed up many times. CDR3 coding DNA: TGTGCCAGCAGTTTAGTACTAGCGGGATACAATGAGCAGTTCTTC. It is translated as CASSLVLAGYNEQFF. V usage is TRBV14 and J usage is TRBJ2-1; TRBD2 agrees at 10 bases. This CDR3 has 15 residues. Germline-derived CDR1 and CDR2 are SGHDN and FVKESK. V lost 6 bases to trimming and J lost 4 bases; unmatched junction nucleotides: 6.

This clonotype was observed a few times. The V and J genes are TRBV7-2 and TRBJ1-1; 7 nucleotides agree with TRBD1. The germline gives CDR1 SGHTA, CDR2 FQGNSA. The trim removed 5 bases at V and 6 bases at J, leaving 3 bases unmatched. The length of the CDR3 is 12 residues. The CDR3 here is CASSTTGAEAFF. In DNA, the CDR3 is TGTGCCAGCAGCACCACAGGGGCTGAAGCTTTCTTT.

This chain uses TRBV7-7 with TRBJ2-7; 7 nucleotides align to TRBD1. The germline CDR1 and CDR2 sequences are SSHAT and FNYEAQ (reference sequence). The CDR3 is 16 amino acids. CDR3 nucleotides: TGTGCTAGCAGCGCTCCCCGGGACAGCACTTCTAACGAGCAGTACGTC. Its protein product is CASSAPRDSTSNEQYV.

This clonotype was observed a few times. The V and J genes are TRBV12-3 or TRBV12-4 and TRBJ2-3; tentatively, D is TRBD1 (6 bases). V dropped 6 bases and J dropped 5 bases, with 9 bases sitting between them. This CDR3 has 12 amino acids. DNA for the CDR3: TGTGCCAGCAGGCAACAGGGAGATACGCAGTATTTT. As protein: CASRQQGDTQYF.

The rearrangement uses TRBV5-4 and TRBJ2-3, with 8 bases that match TRBD2. The junction had 8 bases not matched to a gene; V was cut back by 4 bases and J by 4 bases. CDR1 and CDR2 (germline): SGHNT, YYREEE (reference sequence). This CDR3 has 15 amino acids. The CDR3 loop reads CASSPRLASADTQYF. As DNA, the CDR3 is TGTGCCAGCAGCCCAAGACTAGCGAGTGCAGATACGCAGTATTTT.

Only a few counts were recorded for this clonotype. The genes are TRBV9 and TRBJ2-1; no definite D call. The V gene lost 0 bases and the J gene lost 8 bases, with 9 bases spanning the gap. Germline CDR1 reads SGDLS; CDR2 reads YYNGEE. The CDR3 is 13 residues long. CDR3: CASSVVPVDEQFF. The CDR3 DNA sequence: TGTGCCAGCAGCGTAGTACCCGTAGATGAGCAGTTCTTC.

In this sample, this clonotype turned up many times. The J gene is TRBJ1-3, the V gene TRBV13, with D unresolved. CDR1 is PRHDT and CDR2 is FYEKMQ in the germline V gene (reference sequence). The V and J ends lost 2 bases and 0 bases respectively, with 17 bases between them. The CDR3 consists of 18 residues. CDR3 coding DNA: TGTGCCAGCAGCTTATTTCCGGTCGCGGGATTCTCTGGAAACACCATATATTTT. Protein: CASSLFPVAGFSGNTIYF.

This clonotype was detected only a few times. This chain links TRBV7-9 with TRBJ2-1, with D possibly TRBD2 on 8 matching bases. V lost 4 bases, J lost 4 bases, and 20 bases lay in between. The CDR3 has 17 amino acids. Germline V gives CDR1 SEHNR, CDR2 FQNEAQ (reference sequence). CDR3 in DNA: TGTGCCAGCAGCTCTAGGGCGGGGGGACAGACTTACAATGAGCAGTTCTTC. Its translation is CASSSRAGGQTYNEQFF.

The chain couples TRBV2 to TRBJ2-7; no reliable D call. Trimming removed 6 bases at V and 3 bases at J, with 6 bases between. The CDR3 runs to 11 residues. CDR1 is SNHLY and CDR2 is FYNNEI in the germline V gene. Written as DNA, the CDR3 is TGTGCCAGCAGGTCCTACTACGAGCAGTACGTC. Amino acid sequence: CASRSYYEQYV.

The chain uses TRBV23-1 and TRBJ2-7, with a possible D match to TRBD2 (6 bases). TRBV23-1 counts as an open reading frame of uncertain function. The CDR3 sequence is 14 residues long. V was trimmed by 7 bases and J by 5 bases, leaving 18 bases between them. The CDR3 DNA is TGCGCCAGCACCCCACCGGGGAGGTCTAACGAGCAGTACTTC. It encodes CASTPPGRSNEQYF.

Ten or more counts support this clonotype. J is TRBJ2-1 and V is TRBV9; 7 nucleotides match TRBD2. This CDR3 has 17 residues. Germline-derived CDR1 and CDR2 are SGDLS and YYNGEE. Germline trimming cut 0 bases from V and 1 base from J; bases unmatched to any gene: 7. CDR3 region: CASSVGRGGGSYNEQFF. The CDR3 nucleotides are TGTGCCAGCAGCGTAGGGCGTGGCGGGGGTTCCTACAATGAGCAGTTCTTC.

This clonotype has more than one count but fewer than ten. The CDR3 loop is CASSPTGQGDQPQHF. The CDR3 DNA is TGCGCCAGCAGCCCGACCGGACAGGGGGATCAGCCCCAGCATTTT. The chain recombines TRBV4-1 with TRBJ1-5, with TRBD1 identical over 10 bases. The CDR3 loop spans 15 amino acids. V shed 4 bases, J shed 5 bases, and the junction held 5 bases outside the gene matches. Per the germline V gene, CDR1 is MGHRA and CDR2 is YSYEKL.

This chain uses TRBV28 with TRBJ2-4; 7 bases line up with TRBD2. The CDR3 is 16 amino acids. V shed 4 bases, J shed 1 base, and the junction held 7 bases outside the gene matches. CDR1 is MDHEN and CDR2 is SYDVKM in the germline V gene. CDR3: CASSSRLAGAKNIQYF. The CDR3 DNA reads as TGTGCCAGCAGTTCCCGACTAGCTGGGGCCAAAAACATTCAGTACTTC.

This clonotype has ten or more counts. This chain's CDR3 is CASSQDLAGYQETQYF. The CDR3 DNA reads TGTGCCAGCAGCCAAGATCTCGCCGGATACCAAGAGACCCAGTACTTC. The chain couples TRBV3-1 to TRBJ2-5; D is unclear. Trimming stripped 0 bases from V and 0 bases from J, with 11 bases between. CDR1 is LGHDT, CDR2 YNNKEL, per germline (reference sequence). The CDR3 covers 16 residues.

A few counts support this clonotype. The chain employs TRBV7-2 and TRBJ2-7; 8 bases are shared with TRBD2. V trimming: 2 bases; J trimming: 3 bases; junction bases outside the gene matches: 3. The germline V gene encodes CDR1 SGHTA and CDR2 FQGNSA. This CDR3 has 14 residues. DNA for the CDR3: TGTGCCAGCAGCTTACCGGGGGGGTACTACGAGCAGTACTTC. Amino acids: CASSLPGGYYEQYF. Variable domain in full (rest from reference TRBV7-2 and TRBJ2-7): GAGVSQSPSNKVTEKGKDVELRCDPISGHTALYWYRQSLGQGLEFLIYFQGNSAPDKSGLPSDRFSAERTGGSVSTLTIQRTQQEDSAVYLCASSLPGGYYEQYFGPGTRLTVT.

The rearrangement uses TRBV7-6 and TRBJ2-3; D perhaps matches TRBD1 (6 bases). The CDR3 has 15 amino acids. Germline-derived CDR1 and CDR2 are SGHVS and FNYEAQ. V was shortened by 2 bases and J by 3 bases, with 12 bases between the two germline ends. As DNA, the CDR3 is TGTGCCAGCAGCTTACAGGGGCAGGGGACAGATACGCAGTATTTT. It encodes CASSLQGQGTDTQYF.

This clonotype came up many times. The gene calls are TRBV7-9 and TRBJ2-3; D unresolved. The ends were cut back, 1 base at V and 2 bases at J, with 7 bases in the middle. The CDR3 has 14 amino acids. CDR1 and CDR2 from the germline V gene are SEHNR and FQNEAQ (reference sequence). The CDR3, as DNA: TGTGCCAGCAGCTTAGTAGAACCCACAGATACGCAGTATTTT. It is translated as CASSLVEPTDTQYF.